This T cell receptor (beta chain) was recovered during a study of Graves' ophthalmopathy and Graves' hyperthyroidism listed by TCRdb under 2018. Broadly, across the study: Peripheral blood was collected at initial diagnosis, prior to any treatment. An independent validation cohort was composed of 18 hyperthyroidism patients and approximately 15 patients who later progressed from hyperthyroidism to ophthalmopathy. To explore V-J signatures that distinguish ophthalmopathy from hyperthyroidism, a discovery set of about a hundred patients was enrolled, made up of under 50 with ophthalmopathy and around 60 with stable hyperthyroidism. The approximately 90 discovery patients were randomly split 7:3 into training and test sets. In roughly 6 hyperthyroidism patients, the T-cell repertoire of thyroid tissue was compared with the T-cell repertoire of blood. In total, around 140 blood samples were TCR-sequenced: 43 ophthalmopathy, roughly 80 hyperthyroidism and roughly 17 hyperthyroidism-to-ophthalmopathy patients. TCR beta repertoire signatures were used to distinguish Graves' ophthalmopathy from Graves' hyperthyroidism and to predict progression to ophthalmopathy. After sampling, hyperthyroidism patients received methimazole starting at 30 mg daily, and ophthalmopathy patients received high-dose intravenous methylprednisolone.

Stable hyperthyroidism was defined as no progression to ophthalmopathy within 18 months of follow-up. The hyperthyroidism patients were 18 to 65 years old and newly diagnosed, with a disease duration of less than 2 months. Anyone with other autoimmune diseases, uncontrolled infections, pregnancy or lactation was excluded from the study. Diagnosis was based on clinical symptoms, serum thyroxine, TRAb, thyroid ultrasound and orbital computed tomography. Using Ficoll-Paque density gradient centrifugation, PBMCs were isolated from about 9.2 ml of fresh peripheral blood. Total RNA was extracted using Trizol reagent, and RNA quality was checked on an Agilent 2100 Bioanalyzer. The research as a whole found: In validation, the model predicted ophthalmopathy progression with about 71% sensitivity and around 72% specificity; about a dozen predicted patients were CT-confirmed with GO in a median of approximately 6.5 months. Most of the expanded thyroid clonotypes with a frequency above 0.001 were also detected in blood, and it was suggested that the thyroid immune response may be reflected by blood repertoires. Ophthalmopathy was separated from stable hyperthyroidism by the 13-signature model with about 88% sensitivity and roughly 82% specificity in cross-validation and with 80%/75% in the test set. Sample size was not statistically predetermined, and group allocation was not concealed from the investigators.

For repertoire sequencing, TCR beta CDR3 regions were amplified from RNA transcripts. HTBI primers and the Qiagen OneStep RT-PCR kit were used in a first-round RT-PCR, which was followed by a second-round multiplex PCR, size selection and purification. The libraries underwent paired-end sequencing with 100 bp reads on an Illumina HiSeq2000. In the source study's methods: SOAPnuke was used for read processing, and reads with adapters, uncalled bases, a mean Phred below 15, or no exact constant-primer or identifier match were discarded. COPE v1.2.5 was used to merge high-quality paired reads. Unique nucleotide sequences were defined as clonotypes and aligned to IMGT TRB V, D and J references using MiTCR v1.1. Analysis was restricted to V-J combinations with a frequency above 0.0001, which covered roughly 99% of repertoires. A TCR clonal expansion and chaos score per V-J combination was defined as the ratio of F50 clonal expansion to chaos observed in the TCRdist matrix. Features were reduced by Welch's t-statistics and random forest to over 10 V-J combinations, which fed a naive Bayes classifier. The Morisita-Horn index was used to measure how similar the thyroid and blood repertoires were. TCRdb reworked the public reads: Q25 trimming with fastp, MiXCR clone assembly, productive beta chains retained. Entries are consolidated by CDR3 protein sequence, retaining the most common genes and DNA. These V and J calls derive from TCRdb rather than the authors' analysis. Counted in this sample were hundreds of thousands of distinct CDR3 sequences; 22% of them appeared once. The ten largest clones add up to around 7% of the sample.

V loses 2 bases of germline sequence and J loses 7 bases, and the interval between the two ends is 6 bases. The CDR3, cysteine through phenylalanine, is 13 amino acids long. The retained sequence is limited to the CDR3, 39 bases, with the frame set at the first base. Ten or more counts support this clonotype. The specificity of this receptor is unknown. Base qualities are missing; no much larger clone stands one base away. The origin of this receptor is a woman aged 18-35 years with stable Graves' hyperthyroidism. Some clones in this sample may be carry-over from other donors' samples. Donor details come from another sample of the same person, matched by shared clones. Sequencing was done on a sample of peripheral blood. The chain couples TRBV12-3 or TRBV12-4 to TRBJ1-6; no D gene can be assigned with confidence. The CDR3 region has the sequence CASSLRENSPLHF. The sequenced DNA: TGTGCCAGCAGTTTACGGGAAAATTCACCCCTCCACTTT.